The 27 T cell receptor beta chains given below trace back to one sample, sequenced in a study of Ad26.COV2.S vaccination and SARS-CoV-2 variants listed by TCRdb under 2021. The label giving this sample's treatment or condition can be read as: about 20 received Ad26.COV2.S at low or high dose, single or two shots; about 5 received placebo; per-sample allocation not given. Repertoires of vaccine and placebo recipients were sequenced from samples collected on day 63 after the first injection. Receptor amplification or capture employed the immunoSEQ multiplex PCR assay. The clones in this table, taken by TCRdb from immuneACCESS, are in-frame only. Not every clone is retained; where verified, under half of the shortfall comes from an unresolved V gene, and the cause of the rest is unknown. This sample has roughly 250,000 clones in its table, and approximately 88% of those were observed once. The top ten constitute about 2.8% of the sample.

The sequences come from peripheral blood, collected in a trial of Ad26.COV2.S vaccine versus placebo. The receptors here all came from a person aged 18-60 years who received the Ad26.COV2.S COVID-19 vaccine or a placebo.

The chain joins TRBV4-3 to TRBJ1-1; D not resolved. The ends were cut back, 6 bases at V and 0 bases at J, with 14 bases in the middle. The CDR3 has 15 amino acids. Germline V CDR1 and CDR2: LGHNA, YSLEER. CDR3 in amino acids: CASSRYSNMNTEAFF. CDR3 nucleotides: TGCGCCAGCAGTCGATACAGCAACATGAACACTGAAGCTTTCTTT.

The CDR3 loop reads CASSYRVSLGELFF. The CDR3 DNA is TGTGCCAGCAGTTACCGGGTCAGCTTGGGGGAGCTGTTTTTT. The chain combines TRBV6-2 or TRBV6-3 with TRBJ2-2; D remains unclear. The V gene lost 2 bases and the J gene lost 8 bases, with 12 bases spanning the gap. Germline V lookup: CDR1 MNHEY, CDR2 SVGEGT. CDR3 length equals 14 residues.

V usage is TRBV7-2 and J usage is TRBJ2-3, with 11 bases aligning to TRBD2. Looked up from germline, CDR1 is SGHTA and CDR2 is FQGNSA. The CDR3 is made up of 15 amino acids. V was clipped by 5 bases and J by 3 bases; unmatched bases: 4. CDR3 in DNA: TGTGCCAGCAGCCTGTGGACTAGCGGGACAGATACGCAGTATTTT. Its protein product is CASSLWTSGTDTQYF.

This clone was observed a handful of times. CDR3 protein: CASSLLPGQGATGNQPQHF. The CDR3 DNA reads TGTGCCAGCAGCCTACTGCCGGGACAGGGGGCGACGGGCAATCAGCCCCAGCATTTT. The V and J genes are TRBV7-3 and TRBJ1-5; 12 nucleotides line up with TRBD1. CDR1 is SGHTA, CDR2 FQGTGA, per germline. This CDR3 contains 19 residues. The ends lost 5 bases at V and 2 bases at J; junction bases unmatched: 13. Based on the CDR3 plus reference TRBV7-3 and TRBJ1-5, the full variable domain is GAGVSQTPSNKVTEKGKYVELRCDPISGHTALYWYRQSLGQGPEFLIYFQGTGAADDSGLPNDRFFAVRPEGSVSTLKIQRTERGDSAVYLCASSLLPGQGATGNQPQHFGDGTRLSIL.

The V call is TRBV5-6, the J call TRBJ2-1; 7 bases match TRBD2. Germline V gene data show CDR1 as SGHDT and CDR2 as YYEEEE. Germline trimming cut 7 bases from V and 0 bases from J; bases unmatched to any gene: 4. The CDR3 spans 14 residues. For the CDR3, the DNA is TGTGCCAGCGAGAGCGGGGCCTCCTACAATGAGCAGTTCTTC. Translated: CASESGASYNEQFF.

This clone is a singleton in its sample. The chain couples TRBV3-1 (or the pseudogene TRBV3-2) to TRBJ2-3, with TRBD2 matching over 10 bases. J gave up 5 bases and V 2 bases, and 10 bases lay outside the gene matches. The V gene's germline CDR1 is LGHDT and CDR2 YNNKEL (reference sequence). The CDR3 length is 17 residues. The chain's CDR3 is CASSQWEAGGLKDTQYF. The CDR3 nucleotides read TGTGCCAGCAGCCAATGGGAAGCGGGAGGGCTAAAAGATACGCAGTATTTT.

This chain links TRBV13 with TRBJ1-6; D call uncertain. Germline V lookup: CDR1 PRHDT, CDR2 FYEKMQ (reference sequence). This CDR3 is 16 amino acids long. V dropped 6 bases and J dropped 8 bases, with 20 bases sitting between them. CDR3 DNA: TGTGCCAGCAGAAGAGGTACGGACTTGGGGTATTCACCCCTCCACTTT. Translating gives CASRRGTDLGYSPLHF. The full variable domain, in which reference TRBV13 and TRBJ1-6 provide the parts outside the CDR3, is AAGVIQSPRHLIKEKRETATLKCYPIPRHDTVYWYQQGPGQDPQFLISFYEKMQSDKGSIPDRFSAQQFSDYHSELNMSSLELGDSALYFCASRRGTDLGYSPLHFGNGTRLTVT.

This clone was found a few times. The rearrangement uses TRBV4-3 and TRBJ1-2; possible D gene TRBD1, 5 bases. The CDR3 has 12 residues. Germline CDR1 and CDR2: LGHNA and YSLEER. Trimming shortened V by 3 bases and J by 8 bases, and 10 bases separated the two germline ends. CDR3 sequence reads: CASSQHQGGYTF. CDR3 DNA: TGCGCCAGCAGCCAGCACCAGGGAGGCTACACCTTC.

This clone came up once. The rearrangement uses TRBV12-3 or TRBV12-4 and TRBJ2-1, with D maybe TRBD2 (6 bases). V was shortened by 6 bases and J by 5 bases, with 11 bases between the two germline ends. The CDR3 spans 13 residues. This CDR3 reads CASSRGLHNEQFF. Written as DNA, the CDR3 is TGTGCCAGCAGCCGGGGACTTCACAATGAGCAGTTCTTC.

This chain links TRBV15 with TRBJ1-2; D remains unclear. Germline loops: CDR1 LNHNV, CDR2 YYDKDF (reference sequence). This CDR3 region has 18 residues. V lost 2 bases and J lost 8, with 27 bases in between. The CDR3 sequence: CATSRSPGNSNSNSGYTF. The CDR3 coding sequence is TGTGCCACCAGCAGATCCCCGGGGAACAGCAATTCCAATTCCGGCTACACCTTC. The full variable domain, with the rest looked up from reference TRBV15 and TRBJ1-2, is DAMVIQNPRYQVTQFGKPVTLSCSQTLNHNVMYWYQQKSSQAPKLLFHYYDKDFNNEADTPDNFQSRRPNTSFCFLDIRSPGLGDTAMYLCATSRSPGNSNSNSGYTFGSGTRLTVV.

The chain uses TRBV4-1 and TRBJ1-2; D unclear. The V end lost 1 base, the J end lost 5 bases, and 8 bases lay between the germline ends. The CDR3 runs to 13 residues. Germline V gene data show CDR1 as MGHRA and CDR2 as YSYEKL. CDR3: CASSQVVAYGYTF. The CDR3 DNA reads TGCGCCAGCAGCCAAGTTGTGGCTTATGGCTACACCTTC.

The chain couples TRBV3-1 (or the pseudogene TRBV3-2) to TRBJ2-2; unclear D gene. With 1 base removed from V and 4 bases from J, the gap between germline ends came to 16 bases. This CDR3 contains 17 residues. Germline values: CDR1 LGHDT, CDR2 YNNKEL (reference sequence). The CDR3 sequence: CASSQVSTGLPTGELFF. CDR3 nucleotides: TGTGCCAGCAGCCAAGTGTCTACTGGCTTACCCACCGGGGAGCTGTTTTTT.

CDR3 in DNA: TGTGCCAGCAGGACCACTAGACGGCGGGCCACTGAAGCTTTCTTT. Translating it yields CASRTTRRRATEAFF. The V gene is TRBV27, the J gene TRBJ1-1; no firm D call. CDR1 and CDR2 (germline): MNHEY, SMNVEV (reference sequence). The germline V and J ends were trimmed by 6 bases and 4 bases, with 18 bases remaining between them. The CDR3 sequence is 15 residues long.

This clone occurred once. Other DNA variants within this sample encode the same CDR3. The chain is built from TRBV7-9 and TRBJ2-5; TRBD2 matches 9 bases. The CDR3 consists of 16 residues. Germline CDR1 and CDR2: SEHNR and FQNEAQ (reference sequence). J was trimmed by 1 base and V by 3 bases; bases with no gene match: 6. Written as DNA, the CDR3 is TGTGCCAGCAGCTTCGGGGCGACTAGCGGCCAAGAGACCCAGTACTTC. Encoded protein: CASSFGATSGQETQYF. Filled out from reference TRBV7-9 and TRBJ2-5, the complete variable domain reads DTGVSQNPRHKITKRGQNVTFRCDPISEHNRLYWYRQTLGQGPEFLTYFQNEAQLEKSRLLSDRFSAERPKGSFSTLEIQRTEQGDSAMYLCASSFGATSGQETQYFGPGTRLLVL.

The V gene is TRBV20-1, the J gene TRBJ2-7, with 8 nucleotides matching TRBD1. This CDR3 has 12 residues. V lost 3 bases to trimming and J lost 3 bases; unmatched junction nucleotides: 1. Germline-derived CDR1 and CDR2 are DFQATT and SNEGSKA (reference sequence). CDR3 in amino acids: CSASDRGYEQYV. In nucleotides, the CDR3 is TGCAGTGCTAGTGACAGGGGCTACGAGCAGTACGTC.

This clone was seen a few times. The chain joins TRBV9 to TRBJ2-1; TRBD2 agrees at 11 bases. This CDR3 has 16 amino acids. V trimming: 4 bases; J trimming: 0 bases; junction bases outside the gene matches: 3. CDR1 SGDLS and CDR2 YYNGEE come from the germline V gene. CDR3 residues: CASSHSGGASYNEQFF. CDR3 bases: TGTGCCAGCAGCCATAGCGGGGGGGCCTCCTACAATGAGCAGTTCTTC.

This clone is a singleton in its sample. This sequence joins TRBV4-3 and TRBJ1-1, with 8 bases matching TRBD1. The CDR3 covers 15 residues. After removal of 2 bases from V and 3 bases from J, the junction contained 5 bases not matched to a gene. The germline CDR1 and CDR2 sequences are LGHNA and YSLEER. CDR3: CASSQKQGVDTEAFF. The CDR3, as DNA: TGCGCCAGCAGCCAAAAACAGGGGGTAGACACTGAAGCTTTCTTT.

The chain carries TRBV12-5 and TRBJ1-1; D gene unclear. Trimming removed 1 base from V and 10 bases from J, with 13 bases in between. Germline V CDR1 and CDR2: LGHNT, FRNRAP. The CDR3 spans 13 residues. The CDR3 region has the DNA TGTGCTAGTGGTTTGGGGCCTCTCGAGGGAGCTTTCTTT. It codes for CASGLGPLEGAFF.

The chain couples TRBV4-2 to TRBJ2-2; no firm D call. The length of the CDR3 is 15 residues. Germline CDR1 LGHNA, CDR2 YNFKEQ. The germline V and J ends were trimmed by 0 bases and 1 base, with 6 bases remaining between them. CDR3 sequence (DNA): TGTGCCAGCAGCCAAGAGAACTGGAACACCGGGGAGCTGTTTTTT. Its protein product is CASSQENWNTGELFF.

V and J are TRBV7-8 and TRBJ1-1; D is ambiguous. V gave up 5 bases and J gave up 0 bases, with 16 bases separating them. Per the germline V gene, CDR1 is SGHVS and CDR2 is FQNEAQ. This CDR3 contains 16 residues. CDR3 coding DNA: TGTGCCAGCAGCCGTTTTACGCTGAAATTGAACACTGAAGCTTTCTTT. Translation: CASSRFTLKLNTEAFF.

The CDR3 region has the DNA TGTGCCAGCAGTTCACCGGGACTAGCGACAGATACGCAGTATTTT. Amino acid sequence: CASSSPGLATDTQYF. The genes are TRBV27 and TRBJ2-3; TRBD2 aligns across 10 bases. The V gene's germline CDR1 is MNHEY and CDR2 SMNVEV (reference sequence). The CDR3 is 15 residues long. V lost 4 bases, J lost 3 bases, and 4 bases stayed unmatched.

The chain employs TRBV3-1 (or the pseudogene TRBV3-2) and TRBJ2-5; 9 bases line up with TRBD2. CDR3 size: 16 residues. Germline CDR1 LGHDT, CDR2 YNNKEL (reference sequence). After removal of 0 bases from V and 6 bases from J, the junction contained 8 bases not matched to a gene. CDR3 bases: TGTGCCAGCAGCCAAGATGGGGCGGGAGGGCCGAAGACCCAGTACTTC. It yields the protein CASSQDGAGGPKTQYF.

The chain couples TRBV5-1 to TRBJ1-4, with D perhaps TRBD1 (5 bases). There are 15 residues in the CDR3. The V gene's germline CDR1 is SGHRS and CDR2 YFSETQ. With 0 bases removed from V and 7 bases from J, the gap between germline ends came to 13 bases. The CDR3 here is CASSLAGGAAEKLFF. The CDR3 DNA reads TGCGCCAGCAGCTTGGCCGGAGGGGCTGCTGAAAAACTGTTTTTT.

The V gene is TRBV15, the J gene TRBJ2-5; 9 nucleotides agree with TRBD1. Germline CDR1 reads LNHNV; CDR2 reads YYDKDF (reference sequence). V shed 3 bases and J 5 bases; nucleotides not matched to a gene: 7. This CDR3 is built from 15 residues. Here the CDR3 reads CATSSTQGARETQYF. Here the CDR3 DNA reads TGTGCCACCAGCAGTACACAGGGGGCGCGGGAGACCCAGTACTTC.

CDR3 sequence: CASSILGADGYTF. As DNA, the CDR3 is TGTGCCAGTAGTATTCTTGGGGCCGACGGCTACACCTTC. V usage is TRBV19 and J usage is TRBJ1-2; tentatively, D is TRBD1 (5 bases). This CDR3 spans 13 amino acids. V gave up 3 bases and J gave up 8 bases, with 13 bases separating them. CDR1 is LNHDA and CDR2 is SQIVND in the germline V gene (reference sequence).

This sequence joins TRBV7-8 and TRBJ2-6; a weak D match, TRBD2 (5 bases). Trimming took 4 bases from V and 3 from J, leaving 10 bases between them. Looked up from germline, CDR1 is SGHVS and CDR2 is FQNEAQ. This CDR3 region has 15 residues. The CDR3 is CASSSPGGGANVLTF. As DNA, the CDR3 is TGTGCCAGCAGCTCCCCCGGAGGTGGGGCCAACGTCCTGACTTTC.

The chain employs TRBV18 and TRBJ2-7, with a possible D match to TRBD2 (5 bases). Trimming stripped 6 bases from V and 5 bases from J, with 14 bases between. The CDR3 is made up of 13 amino acids. Germline CDR1 reads KGHSH; CDR2 reads LQKENI. For the CDR3, the DNA is TGTGCCAGCTCTCCGGGAACCTGGAACGAGCAGTACGTC. It yields the protein CASSPGTWNEQYV.